Presented here are 2 T cell receptor beta chains from one specimen sequenced in a study of T cells in Graves' hyperthyroidism and ophthalmopathy. Amplified TCR beta CDR3 regions came from RNA transcripts. TCR CDR3 underwent first-round RT-PCR with the HTBI primer set. From the multiplex PCR reads, TCRdb called clonotypes with MiXCR, one entry per CDR3 protein. The top ten hold 40% of the sample, which has over 350,000 distinct CDR3 sequences, about 18% seen once. Sequenced input: blood. The origin of the receptors is a man aged 18 to 30 with Graves' ophthalmopathy.

V gene TRBV28 combines with J gene TRBJ2-3; D uncertain. Germline values: CDR1 MDHEN, CDR2 SYDVKM. V lost 7 bases, J lost 2 bases, and 16 bases lay in between. The CDR3 has 15 residues. The CDR3 spells CASTDLGRNTDTQYF. In DNA form, the CDR3 reads TGTGCCAGCACCGACCTAGGGCGGAACACAGATACGCAGTATTTT.

This clonotype was counted at least ten times. The chain uses TRBV20-1 and TRBJ2-3, with D perhaps matching TRBD1 (6 bases). Germline values: CDR1 DFQATT, CDR2 SNEGSKA (reference sequence). V lost 5 bases and J 1 base, leaving 16 bases between the germline ends. The CDR3 runs to 15 residues. As DNA, the CDR3 is TGCAGTGCTGAACCAGGGGACGGTGGCACAGATACGCAGTATTTT. Protein: CSAEPGDGGTDTQYF.